Given below is one T cell receptor beta chain in context. This sample was included in a study of blood T cell repertoires in COVID-19. Overall study: Samples representing acute and convalescent COVID-19 were sourced from the United States, Italy and Spain. From T cells, B-cell-depleted T cells, or PBMCs came the material, which was cDNA or gDNA.

This CDR3 is 16 amino acids long. The V segment lost 6 bases and the J segment 1 base; nucleotides outside the gene matches: 11. Germline loops: CDR1 MNHEY, CDR2 SMNVEV (reference sequence). In the source study's methods: Reference gene primer amplification gave estimated nucleated cell counts. Produced via immunoSEQ multiplex PCR; TCRdb's table is partial and in-frame only. D and trimming come from the DNA, and the V and J calls and clone size come from that table. The sample carries 70,000 to 80,000 clones, around 88% recorded once. V usage is TRBV27 and J usage is TRBJ1-1; 7 bases line up with TRBD1. The sequenced material came from peripheral blood. The clonotype comes from a human donor in a cohort sampled during active COVID-19. The CDR3: CASSWGSRGANTEAFF. The CDR3 DNA sequence: TGTGCCAGCAGCTGGGGGTCCAGGGGGGCGAACACTGAAGCTTTCTTT.